The present T cell receptor beta chain was sequenced within a study of identical twins. Study-level findings and limits: Donors were not followed over many years; analysis was cross-sectional. High-abundance cord blood beta clonotypes had fewer insertions; memory repertoires showed none.

A template switching step contributed a universal primer site, while unique molecular identifiers were present in the cDNA. Each CDR3 protein is one row after TCRdb ran MiXCR on the 5' RACE reads. The sample lists about 480,000 distinct CDR3 sequences, around 14% occurring once. CDR3 size: 18 residues. Germline V gene lookup returns CDR1 SGHAT and CDR2 FQDESV (reference sequence). V dropped 3 bases and J dropped 3; count of bases not matched to a gene: 7. As concerns this clonotype: Its cognate antigen is unknown.

These data were also filed under a second study, of yellow fever vaccine responses in identical twins.

The sample consisted of CD4+ T cells sorted from blood. The clonotype was recovered from a woman between 18 and 30 years old in good health. The chain joins TRBV11-1 to TRBJ2-1; 14 positions agree with TRBD2. The CDR3, as DNA: TGTGCCAGCAGCTTCGGACTAGCGGGGGGCCAAAACTACAATGAGCAGTTCTTC. Encoded protein: CASSFGLAGGQNYNEQFF.